These 27 T cell receptor beta chains originate from one sample sequenced in a study of PD-1 blockade in classical Hodgkin lymphoma. Sequencing used immunoSEQ multiplex PCR; TCRdb keeps in-frame clones, though not all of them. The repertoire holds about 27,000 clones, with 85% to 90% as singletons. Brentuximab vedotin exposure varied among the patients, all of whom had relapsed after autologous stem cell transplantation. CD8+ T cells were isolated from thawed PBMCs by magnetic negative selection. This specimen consisted of CD8+ T cells from blood, obtained at baseline. The receptors here all came from a human donor with classical Hodgkin lymphoma.

V gene TRBV5-5 combines with J gene TRBJ2-2; a weak D match, TRBD2 (5 bases). Germline V gives CDR1 SGHKS, CDR2 YYEKEE (reference sequence). The CDR3 is 16 residues long. The ends were cut back, 4 bases at V and 4 bases at J, with 17 bases in the middle. CDR3 amino acids: CASSHTGYSSTGELFF. As DNA, the CDR3 is TGTGCCAGCAGCCATACGGGATACAGCTCCACCGGGGAGCTGTTTTTT.

This chain links TRBV9 with TRBJ2-5; D call uncertain. Germline CDR1 reads SGDLS; CDR2 reads YYNGEE. This CDR3 has 14 amino acids. Deletions cut 0 bases from V and 1 base from J, with 7 bases between. The CDR3 sequence: CASSVARTQETQYF. The CDR3 nucleotides read TGTGCCAGCAGCGTAGCCAGGACCCAAGAGACCCAGTACTTC.

Note on this clone: The junction departs from germline at one end; a sequencing error may be responsible. This chain links TRBV5-6 with TRBJ1-5, with a possible D match to TRBD1 (6 bases). CDR3 length: 13 residues. CDR1 is SGHDT, CDR2 YYEEEE, per germline. The CDR3 DNA is TGTGCCAGCAGCTTCGGGGGCAACCAGCCCCAGCATTTT. It encodes CASSFGGNQPQHF.

The V and J genes are TRBV28 and TRBJ1-1, with D unresolved. The CDR3 consists of 13 residues. Per germline, CDR1 MDHEN and CDR2 SYDVKM. Trimming removed 3 bases at V and 6 bases at J, with 11 bases between. CDR3 sequence (DNA): TGTGCCAGCAGTTTCGACGGGTACTCTGAAGCTTTCTTT. This encodes CASSFDGYSEAFF.

The chain couples TRBV27 to TRBJ1-2; tentative D call: TRBD1 (5 bases). The CDR3 sequence is 15 residues long. CDR1 is MNHEY and CDR2 is SMNVEV in the germline V gene (reference sequence). V lost 2 bases and J 5 bases, leaving 15 bases between the germline ends. CDR3 nucleotides: TGTGCCAGCAGTTTAGGGAGGCGGGGGGGATATGGCTACACCTTC. Amino acid sequence: CASSLGRRGGYGYTF.

The gene calls are TRBV15 and TRBJ2-1, with 10 bases identical to TRBD1. The CDR3 covers 15 residues. Germline CDR1 LNHNV, CDR2 YYDKDF (reference sequence). Trimming cost V 1 base and J 10 bases; bases outside gene matches: 7. CDR3 sequence reads: CATSRAGDRGGEQFF. As DNA, the CDR3 is TGTGCCACCAGCAGAGCCGGGGACAGGGGCGGGGAGCAGTTCTTC.

V usage is TRBV25-1 and J usage is TRBJ2-1, with 9 nucleotides matching TRBD2. The J segment lost 7 bases and the V segment lost 4 bases, leaving 11 bases of the junction unmatched. There are 16 residues in the CDR3. Germline V gives CDR1 MGHDK, CDR2 SYGVNS. The CDR3, as DNA: TGTGCCAGCAGTGGCTATAGCGGGAGTTGGGAGAATGAGCAGTTCTTC. This translates into CASSGYSGSWENEQFF.

The CDR3 nucleotides are TGTGCCAGCAGCACGGGACTAGCGGGAGATGGCGAGCAGTACTTC. This codes for CASSTGLAGDGEQYF. The rearrangement joins TRBV9 to TRBJ2-7; 14 nucleotides agree with TRBD2. V lost 4 bases to trimming and J lost 6 bases; unmatched junction nucleotides: 6. Germline V CDR1 and CDR2: SGDLS, YYNGEE. There are 15 residues in the CDR3. Together with reference TRBV9 and TRBJ2-7, the CDR3 gives the full variable domain: DSGVTQTPKHLITATGQRVTLRCSPRSGDLSVYWYQQSLDQGLQFLIQYYNGEERAKGNILERFSAQQFPDLHSELNLSSLELGDSALYFCASSTGLAGDGEQYFGPGTRLTVT.

This chain connects TRBV11-2 to TRBJ2-3, with D unclear. V was trimmed by 4 bases and J by 11 bases, leaving 10 bases between them. Germline CDR1 SGHAT, CDR2 FQNNGV. The CDR3 contains 11 residues. This CDR3 is CASSSYLEQYF. The CDR3 region has the DNA TGTGCCAGCAGCTCCTACTTAGAGCAGTATTTT.

In its sample, this clone was seen once. The rearrangement uses TRBV5-1 and TRBJ2-2; D gene uncertain. The CDR3 contains 16 residues. The germline V and J ends were trimmed by 1 base and 2 bases, with 12 bases remaining between them. Germline CDR1 reads SGHRS; CDR2 reads YFSETQ. CDR3 sequence: CASSLIWSANTGELFF. The CDR3 nucleotides are TGCGCCAGCAGCTTGATCTGGAGCGCAAACACCGGGGAGCTGTTTTTT. Together with reference TRBV5-1 and TRBJ2-2, the CDR3 gives the full variable domain: KAGVTQTPRYLIKTRGQQVTLSCSPISGHRSVSWYQQTPGQGLQFLFEYFSETQRNKGNFPGRFSGRQFSNSRSEMNVSTLELGDSALYLCASSLIWSANTGELFFGEGSRLTVL.

The chain combines TRBV13 with TRBJ2-5, with a possible D match to TRBD2 (5 bases). V lost 4 bases and J 2 bases, leaving 17 bases between the germline ends. Germline V CDR1 and CDR2: PRHDT, FYEKMQ (reference sequence). This CDR3 is 16 amino acids long. CDR3 in amino acids: CASSSDIGGTQETQYF. The CDR3 DNA reads as TGTGCCAGCAGCTCCGATATTGGAGGTACGCAAGAGACCCAGTACTTC.

V gene TRBV28 combines with J gene TRBJ2-7; TRBD2 aligns across 9 bases. The length of the CDR3 is 17 residues. J was trimmed by 4 bases and V by 4 bases; bases with no gene match: 14. The germline V gene encodes CDR1 MDHEN and CDR2 SYDVKM. CDR3 DNA sequence: TGTGCCAGCAGTTACCCCTATGGTAGCGGGAGTTGGTACGAGCAGTACTTC. Encoded protein: CASSYPYGSGSWYEQYF. Full variable domain (missing parts from reference TRBV28 and TRBJ2-7): DVKVTQSSRYLVKRTGEKVFLECVQDMDHENMFWYRQDPGLGLRLIYFSYDVKMKEKGDIPEGYSVSREKKERFSLILESASTNQTSMYLCASSYPYGSGSWYEQYFGPGTRLTVT.

This clone was seen once. In DNA form, the CDR3 reads TGCGCCAGCAGCCCTCTTAAGCCTCAAGAGACCCAGTACTTC. Its protein product is CASSPLKPQETQYF. This chain connects TRBV5-1 to TRBJ2-5; D not resolved. Trimming stripped 4 bases from V and 2 bases from J, with 12 bases between. Germline CDR1 is SGHRS and CDR2 is YFSETQ. The length of the CDR3 is 14 residues.

This rearrangement joins TRBV6-1 to TRBJ1-2; TRBD1 might be the D (6 bases). This CDR3 has 14 residues. Germline assignment: CDR1 MNHNS and CDR2 SASEGT. V gave up 7 bases and J gave up 4 bases, with 16 bases separating them. Written as DNA, the CDR3 is TGTGCCAGCACGGGACCTCAGGGGAGCTATGGCTACACCTTC. Its protein product is CASTGPQGSYGYTF.

The J gene is TRBJ2-1, the V gene TRBV13; 11 bases are shared with TRBD2. CDR1 PRHDT and CDR2 FYEKMQ come from the germline V gene (reference sequence). J gave up 0 bases and V 6 bases, and 4 bases lay outside the gene matches. CDR3 length: 16 amino acids. The chain's CDR3 is CASSRSGRASYNEQFF. DNA for the CDR3: TGTGCCAGCAGTCGTAGCGGGAGGGCCTCCTACAATGAGCAGTTCTTC.

The rearrangement links TRBV27 to TRBJ2-7, with 9 bases fitting TRBD2. Trimming took 2 bases from V and 3 from J; bases not matched to a gene: 5. Germline V gene sequence: CDR1 MNHEY, CDR2 SMNVEV (reference sequence). The length of the CDR3 is 15 residues. CDR3 in amino acids: CASSLGAGGGYEQYF. The CDR3 coding sequence is TGTGCCAGCAGTTTAGGAGCGGGAGGAGGCTACGAGCAGTACTTC.

The rearrangement links TRBV27 to TRBJ1-1; TRBD1 matches 7 bases. The CDR3 length is 15 residues. From germline, CDR1 is MNHEY and CDR2 SMNVEV (reference sequence). V was clipped by 8 bases and J by 0 bases; unmatched bases: 9. The CDR3 protein is CASGFSGGLNTEAFF. CDR3 bases: TGTGCCAGCGGATTTTCAGGGGGGTTGAACACTGAAGCTTTCTTT.

The chain carries TRBV4-1 and TRBJ2-1, with D uncertain. Germline V lookup: CDR1 MGHRA, CDR2 YSYEKL. The ends were cut back, 0 bases at V and 3 bases at J, with 12 bases in the middle. CDR3 length equals 16 residues. CDR3 nucleotides: TGCGCCAGCAGCCAAGAACGGGCCGTAGGCTACAATGAGCAGTTCTTC. Amino acid sequence: CASSQERAVGYNEQFF.

V and J are TRBV7-9 and TRBJ2-1; TRBD2 aligns across 8 bases. The J segment lost 5 bases and the V segment lost 2 bases, leaving 5 bases of the junction unmatched. The CDR3 has 15 amino acids. Germline loops: CDR1 SEHNR, CDR2 FQNEAQ (reference sequence). DNA of the CDR3: TGTGCCAGCAGCTTACTCACTAGCGGAGACAATGAGCAGTTCTTC. Amino acids: CASSLLTSGDNEQFF.

In this sample, this clone turned up a few times. V gene TRBV7-9 combines with J gene TRBJ2-2, with 8 positions matching TRBD1. The CDR3 loop spans 15 amino acids. Germline V lookup: CDR1 SEHNR, CDR2 FQNEAQ (reference sequence). V lost 4 bases and J lost 4; bases outside the gene matches: 5. The CDR3 sequence is CASSWADRATGELFF. The CDR3 nucleotides are TGTGCCAGCAGCTGGGCGGACAGGGCCACCGGGGAGCTGTTTTTT. Full variable domain (remainder filled in from reference TRBV7-9 and TRBJ2-2): DTGVSQNPRHKITKRGQNVTFRCDPISEHNRLYWYRQTLGQGPEFLTYFQNEAQLEKSRLLSDRFSAERPKGSFSTLEIQRTEQGDSAMYLCASSWADRATGELFFGEGSRLTVL.

This chain joins TRBV27 and TRBJ2-1; D assignment may be TRBD1 or TRBD2 (5 bases each). Germline V lookup: CDR1 MNHEY, CDR2 SMNVEV (reference sequence). Trimming cost V 3 bases and J 10 bases, with 10 bases left between them. The length of the CDR3 is 12 residues. CDR3 nucleotides: TGTGCCAGCAGTTTCGAGGGGACCGAGCAGTTCTTC. Amino acids: CASSFEGTEQFF.

The V call is TRBV28, the J call TRBJ1-3; no clear D gene. Trimming removed 4 bases from V and 8 bases from J, with 6 bases in between. This CDR3 has 11 residues. Germline V lookup: CDR1 MDHEN, CDR2 SYDVKM. As DNA, the CDR3 is TGTGCCAGCAGTTCTATATACACCATATATTTT. It codes for CASSSIYTIYF.

The chain links TRBV4-1 to TRBJ2-2; possibly TRBD1 or TRBD2 for D (5 bases each). Per germline, CDR1 MGHRA and CDR2 YSYEKL. The CDR3 sequence is 16 residues long. Trimming shortened V by 1 base and J by 1 base, and 10 bases separated the two germline ends. This CDR3 reads CASSQVWGRNTGELFF. CDR3 bases: TGCGCCAGCAGCCAAGTCTGGGGGAGGAACACCGGGGAGCTGTTTTTT.

V gene TRBV30 combines with J gene TRBJ2-7; 8 nucleotides agree with TRBD1. V lost 2 bases and J lost 3; bases outside the gene matches: 6. Germline lookup yields CDR1 GTSNPN and CDR2 SVGIG (reference sequence). The CDR3 contains 14 residues. Written as DNA, the CDR3 is TGTGCCTGGAGTCCACCGGACAGGGACTACGAGCAGTACTTC. It translates to CAWSPPDRDYEQYF.

The J gene is TRBJ1-2, the V gene TRBV27, with TRBD1 as a possible D gene (6 bases). Per germline, CDR1 MNHEY and CDR2 SMNVEV (reference sequence). There are 18 residues in the CDR3. With 6 bases removed from V and 7 bases from J, the gap between germline ends came to 30 bases. This CDR3 is CASSPNPAWTVPGGGYTF. CDR3 DNA sequence: TGTGCCAGCAGCCCTAACCCCGCATGGACAGTCCCTGGAGGTGGCTACACCTTC.

The chain joins TRBV19 to TRBJ1-1; no definite D call. Trimming removed 5 bases from V and 4 bases from J, with 11 bases in between. The V gene's germline CDR1 is LNHDA and CDR2 SQIVND (reference sequence). The CDR3 has 13 residues. CDR3: CASSFSASTEAFF. The DNA for the CDR3 is TGTGCCAGTAGTTTCAGCGCCTCCACTGAAGCTTTCTTT.

This rearrangement joins TRBV30 to TRBJ2-1; D unresolved. The CDR3 is made up of 12 amino acids. Germline V gene lookup returns CDR1 GTSNPN and CDR2 SVGIG (reference sequence). V gave up 0 bases and J gave up 5 bases, with 5 bases separating them. Written as DNA, the CDR3 is TGTGCCTGGAGTGTTCAGGACAATGAGCAGTTCTTC. Amino acids: CAWSVQDNEQFF.